The next 10 T cell receptor beta chains were all read from a single sample in a study of post-analysis software for immune sequencing data. The study, taken as a whole, reports: Five TRBV segments were more frequent in patients than controls; TRBV5-6, TRBV5-1 and TRBV20-1 belonged to this group.

Antigens of these TCRs are unknown. Sequencing libraries made from TCR beta cDNA carried unique molecular identifiers. TCRdb independently ran MiXCR on the PCR reads; one entry per CDR3 protein. The sample contains more than 350,000 distinct CDR3 sequences, roughly 40% of which appear only once. The sequencing sample was made of blood. All receptors come from a girl aged 2-10 years with multiple sclerosis.

The rearrangement joins TRBV14 to TRBJ2-1; no clear D. The length of the CDR3 is 11 residues. Germline CDR1 is SGHDN and CDR2 is FVKESK. The germline V and J ends were trimmed by 3 bases and 9 bases, with 6 bases remaining between them. CDR3 coding DNA: TGTGCCAGCAGCCATTGGCGTGAGCAGTTCTTC. It encodes CASSHWREQFF.

V usage is TRBV20-1 and J usage is TRBJ2-1; a possible D gene is TRBD2 (6 bases). The CDR3 covers 16 residues. CDR1 DFQATT and CDR2 SNEGSKA come from the germline V gene (reference sequence). With 3 bases removed from V and 0 bases from J, the gap between germline ends came to 15 bases. The CDR3 loop reads CSASRLGFSSYNEQFF. DNA for the CDR3: TGCAGTGCTAGTAGACTAGGTTTTAGCTCCTACAATGAGCAGTTCTTC.

This chain uses TRBV5-1 with TRBJ2-1; perhaps D is TRBD1 or TRBD2 (5 bases each). The CDR3 runs 14 residues. The V gene's germline CDR1 is SGHRS and CDR2 YFSETQ. The V end was cut by 4 bases, the J end by 4 bases, with 12 bases between. The CDR3 sequence is CASSDSGGYNEQFF. CDR3 sequence (DNA): TGCGCCAGCAGCGACTCTGGGGGATACAATGAGCAGTTCTTC.

This clonotype appeared a single time. This chain links TRBV29-1 with TRBJ2-3; TRBD2 agrees at 11 bases. Per germline, CDR1 SQVTM and CDR2 ANQGSEA. This CDR3 contains 16 residues. Losses at the gene ends were 6 bases for V and 1 base for J; bases not matched to a gene: 9. CDR3 protein: CSVETTSGVRTDTQYF. The DNA for the CDR3 is TGCAGCGTGGAAACGACTAGCGGGGTTCGCACAGATACGCAGTATTTT.

The rearrangement uses TRBV7-9 and TRBJ2-7, with TRBD2 matching 8 bases. V shed 4 bases, J shed 0 bases, and the junction held 8 bases outside the gene matches. The CDR3 runs 16 residues. The germline V gene encodes CDR1 SEHNR and CDR2 FQNEAQ (reference sequence). The CDR3 is CASSSTRGTSSYEQYF. CDR3 sequence (DNA): TGTGCCAGCAGCTCAACCCGTGGGACTAGCTCCTACGAGCAGTACTTC.

This clonotype has a handful of counts. J is TRBJ2-5 and V is TRBV24-1; perhaps TRBD2 as D (5 bases). V lost 3 bases and J lost 2, with 12 bases in between. This CDR3 has 15 residues. Germline V gene lookup returns CDR1 KGHDR and CDR2 SFDVKD. The CDR3 DNA reads as TGTGCCACCAGTGATCGAAGCGGAGCTCAAGAGACCCAGTACTTC. Residues: CATSDRSGAQETQYF.

This clonotype was detected a few times. The rearrangement links TRBV6-5 to TRBJ2-3, with TRBD2 identical over 8 bases. Germline CDR1 and CDR2: MNHEY and SVGAGI. The J segment lost 1 base and the V segment lost 6 bases, leaving 9 bases of the junction unmatched. The CDR3 is made up of 16 amino acids. The CDR3 nucleotides are TGTGCCAGCAGCCGAGCGGGGGTATTAGGCACAGATACGCAGTATTTT. It is translated as CASSRAGVLGTDTQYF.

To note about this clonotype: Relative to the germline gene, one junction end is altered; a read error may explain this. The J gene is TRBJ2-5, the V gene TRBV5-1, with D tentatively TRBD1 (6 bases). The J call may not be correct, given that the DNA end is closer to TRBJ2-7. Germline CDR1 and CDR2: SGHRS and YFSETQ. This CDR3 comprises 15 residues. The DNA of the CDR3 is TGCGCCGGCAGCATCCTCGGACAGTCCGTCAACGAGCAGTACTTC. Translating gives CAGSILGQSVNEQYF.

The V call is TRBV18, the J call TRBJ2-6, with a tentative D call TRBD1 (5 bases). CDR1 and CDR2 (germline): KGHSH, LQKENI. The CDR3 is 17 residues long. The V end lost 2 bases, the J end lost 1 base, and 12 bases lay between the germline ends. The CDR3 DNA reads TGTGCCAGCTCACCAAGGGCAGGGTGGTCTGGGGCCAACGTCCTGACTTTC. This encodes CASSPRAGWSGANVLTF. The full variable domain, completed using reference TRBV18 and TRBJ2-6, is NAGVMQNPRHLVRRRGQEARLRCSPMKGHSHVYWYRQLPEEGLKFMVYLQKENIIDESGMPKERFSAEFPKEGPSILRIQQVVRGDSAAYFCASSPRAGWSGANVLTFGAGSRLTVL.

The chain couples TRBV5-1 to TRBJ2-7; D may correspond to TRBD1 or TRBD2 (5 bases each). Trimming left V 5 bases short and J 3 bases short, with 18 bases between. This CDR3 has 15 amino acids. CDR1 is SGHRS and CDR2 is YFSETQ in the germline V gene. The CDR3 DNA reads as TGCGCCAGCAGGCCTCCTACGGGACGAAGCTACGAGCAGTACTTC. It encodes CASRPPTGRSYEQYF.